The 6 T cell receptor beta chains given below trace back to one sample, sequenced in a study of PD-1 blockade in mismatch repair-deficient tumors. Generated by immunoSEQ multiplex PCR, the TCRdb table keeps only in-frame clones and is missing some. The data show more than 85,000 clones, 70% to 85% seen once. The starting material was peripheral blood, obtained less than 37 weeks after starting pembrolizumab. The receptors originated from an adult with mismatch repair-deficient cancer.

The CDR3 region is CASSLDGGTTTYNEQFF. The CDR3 DNA reads as TGTGCCAGCAGCCTAGACGGGGGGACTACTACATACAATGAGCAGTTCTTC. The V gene is TRBV5-4, the J gene TRBJ2-1, with 7 bases identical to TRBD2. J was trimmed by 4 bases and V by 4 bases; bases with no gene match: 14. The germline V gene encodes CDR1 SGHNT and CDR2 YYREEE (reference sequence). The CDR3 has 17 residues.

The V gene is TRBV7-9, the J gene TRBJ2-7; TRBD2 aligns across 7 bases. Germline V gene sequence: CDR1 SEHNR, CDR2 FQNEAQ (reference sequence). The CDR3 consists of 14 residues. After removal of 5 bases from V and 3 bases from J, the junction contained 7 bases not matched to a gene. CDR3 bases: TGTGCCAGCAGCCTGGGAGGGATCAACTACGAGCAGTACTTC. This translates into CASSLGGINYEQYF.

This rearrangement joins TRBV5-1 to TRBJ2-3; 10 bases align to TRBD2. Germline lookup yields CDR1 SGHRS and CDR2 YFSETQ. V was clipped by 3 bases and J by 4 bases; unmatched bases: 8. The CDR3 runs 16 residues. As DNA, the CDR3 is TGCGCCAGCAGCTCACATATAGCGGGAGGCCCAGATACGCAGTATTTT. Translating gives CASSSHIAGGPDTQYF.

This clone was detected only once. The chain has TRBV7-3 and TRBJ2-2, with D maybe TRBD2 (6 bases). The length of the CDR3 is 13 residues. Germline V gives CDR1 SGHTA, CDR2 FQGTGA. The V end was cut by 4 bases, the J end by 6 bases, with 9 bases between. The CDR3 sequence is CASSSGSSGELFF. The CDR3 bases are TGTGCCAGCAGCTCCGGGAGTTCCGGGGAGCTGTTTTTT.

This clone was seen only once. This rearrangement joins TRBV6-5 to TRBJ1-1; D is uncertain. The V and J ends lost 8 bases and 3 bases respectively, with 7 bases between them. The CDR3 sequence is 11 residues long. Germline loops: CDR1 MNHEY, CDR2 SVGAGI. CDR3 bases: TGTGCCAGCTCCCGGGACACTGAAGCTTTCTTT. Its protein product is CASSRDTEAFF.

The rearrangement joins TRBV7-6 to TRBJ1-6; TRBD1 agrees at 10 bases. The germline gives CDR1 SGHVS, CDR2 FNYEAQ. The CDR3 loop spans 14 amino acids. V lost 1 base and J lost 9; bases outside the gene matches: 0. This CDR3 is CASSLGTGGSPLHF. CDR3 nucleotide sequence: TGTGCCAGCAGCTTAGGGACAGGGGGTTCACCCCTCCACTTT.